The 25 T cell receptor beta chains in this list originate from one sample, sequenced in a study of STAT3 mutations in large granular lymphocyte leukemia. General study findings and limits: In T-cell large granular lymphocyte leukemia, about half of patients showed multiple immunodominant subclonotypes.

Using immunoSEQ multiplex PCR, the repertoire was profiled, and TCRdb retains in-frame clones only, with some absent. The table includes some 37,000 clones, roughly 84% detected once. For these receptors, no antigen is known. The specimen sequenced was PBMCs. Every receptor here comes from a human donor with T large granular lymphocyte leukemia. Some clones in this sample may be carry-over from other donors' samples.

This chain uses TRBV5-1 with TRBJ2-2, with 7 bases fitting TRBD2. Germline trimming cut 6 bases from V and 4 bases from J; bases unmatched to any gene: 9. The CDR3 consists of 15 residues. Germline V gene lookup returns CDR1 SGHRS and CDR2 YFSETQ. The chain's CDR3 is CASKASAGSTGELFF. In nucleotides, the CDR3 is TGCGCCAGCAAAGCGTCAGCGGGGAGCACCGGGGAGCTGTTTTTT.

The CDR3 is CASNLVSLANTGELFF. CDR3 DNA sequence: TGTGCCAGCAACTTAGTTAGCCTCGCGAACACCGGGGAGCTGTTTTTT. The chain recombines TRBV5-6 with TRBJ2-2; D call uncertain. The CDR3 is made up of 16 amino acids. Germline CDR1 is SGHDT and CDR2 is YYEEEE. Trimming stripped 6 bases from V and 0 bases from J, with 15 bases between.

V usage is TRBV5-6 and J usage is TRBJ1-2; no firm D call. Trimming removed 0 bases from V and 8 bases from J, with 11 bases in between. The CDR3 has 13 amino acids. In germline, CDR1 is SGHDT, CDR2 YYEEEE. CDR3 in amino acids: CASSLVAAGGYTF. The DNA for the CDR3 is TGTGCCAGCAGCTTGGTAGCCGCCGGAGGCTACACCTTC.

The chain joins TRBV7-9 to TRBJ1-2; perhaps TRBD1 as D (6 bases). This CDR3 has 14 amino acids. Per the germline V gene, CDR1 is SEHNR and CDR2 is FQNEAQ (reference sequence). The V end was cut by 1 base, the J end by 4 bases, with 10 bases between. CDR3 DNA sequence: TGTGCCAGCAGCTTAGGAACAGGGATCTATGGCTACACCTTC. It specifies CASSLGTGIYGYTF.

V and J are TRBV6-1 and TRBJ1-1, with D tentatively TRBD1 (5 bases). The CDR3 is 13 residues long. V was shortened by 2 bases and J by 4 bases, with 8 bases between the two germline ends. Germline assignment: CDR1 MNHNS and CDR2 SASEGT. This chain's CDR3 is CASSETGITEAFF. DNA of the CDR3: TGTGCCAGCAGTGAAACAGGAATCACTGAAGCTTTCTTT.

The chain combines TRBV4-3 with TRBJ1-2; D is ambiguous. CDR3 length equals 14 residues. Germline lookup yields CDR1 LGHNA and CDR2 YSLEER. The V end was cut by 0 bases, the J end by 8 bases, with 13 bases between. The CDR3 DNA is TGCGCCAGCAGCCAAGATCCATCTCTATACGGCTACACCTTC. Amino acids: CASSQDPSLYGYTF.

The chain has TRBV29-1 and TRBJ2-6, with 7 bases identical to TRBD1. With V trimmed by 6 bases and J by 0 bases, 5 bases remained unmatched. The CDR3 extends over 15 amino acids. The germline gives CDR1 SQVTM, CDR2 ANQGSEA. The CDR3 here is CSVRTGSSGANVLTF. The DNA for the CDR3 is TGCAGCGTCCGGACAGGTTCCTCTGGGGCCAACGTCCTGACTTTC. Using reference TRBV29-1 and TRBJ2-6 for the parts outside the CDR3, the full variable domain is SAVISQKPSRDICQRGTSLTIQCQVDSQVTMMFWYRQQPGQSLTLIATANQGSEATYESGFVIDKFPISRPNLTFSTLTVSNMSPEDSSIYLCSVRTGSSGANVLTFGAGSRLTVL.

The CDR3 sequence: CASSEATSNQPQHF. CDR3 nucleotide sequence: TGTGCCAGCTCCGAGGCAACTAGCAATCAGCCCCAGCATTTT. This chain uses TRBV2 with TRBJ1-5; D remains ambiguous. The CDR3 spans 14 residues. Per germline, CDR1 SNHLY and CDR2 FYNNEI. Trimming pared 8 bases from V and 0 bases from J, leaving 11 bases between.

V gene TRBV7-8 combines with J gene TRBJ1-6; D is undetermined. Germline V gene sequence: CDR1 SGHVS, CDR2 FQNEAQ. The ends were cut back, 3 bases at V and 8 bases at J, with 14 bases in the middle. This CDR3 is 15 amino acids long. This CDR3 is CASSLRGPGDSPLHF. CDR3 DNA sequence: TGTGCCAGCAGCTTGCGCGGGCCGGGCGATTCACCCCTCCACTTT.

This sequence joins TRBV5-4 and TRBJ1-3, with D possibly matching TRBD1 (6 bases). CDR1 and CDR2 (germline): SGHNT, YYREEE (reference sequence). Deletions cut 4 bases from V and 2 bases from J, with 16 bases between. The CDR3 sequence is 16 residues long. CDR3 nucleotides: TGTGCCAGCAGCGCGGGGGGTACAGGGCCTGGAAACACCATATATTTT. Amino acids: CASSAGGTGPGNTIYF.

The chain couples TRBV7-8 to TRBJ1-1; D is perhaps TRBD1 (5 bases). Between the trimmed V and J ends, which lost 3 bases and 2 bases, there was a span of 13 bases. This CDR3 is 15 amino acids long. Germline loops: CDR1 SGHVS, CDR2 FQNEAQ. This chain's CDR3 is CASSLSRGLNTEAFF. Written as DNA, the CDR3 is TGTGCCAGCAGCTTGTCAAGGGGCCTCAACACTGAAGCTTTCTTT.

This clone was recorded only once. The chain recombines TRBV27 with TRBJ2-3; D is unclear. This CDR3 spans 14 amino acids. Germline assignment: CDR1 MNHEY and CDR2 SMNVEV (reference sequence). V lost 3 bases and J 1 base, leaving 8 bases between the germline ends. This chain's CDR3 is CASSFTGGTDTQYF. The DNA of the CDR3 is TGTGCCAGCAGTTTTACGGGCGGCACAGATACGCAGTATTTT.

The rearrangement links TRBV27 to TRBJ2-3; a weak D match, TRBD1 (5 bases). CDR3 length equals 17 residues. V lost 2 bases and J lost 0, with 15 bases in between. CDR1 is MNHEY and CDR2 is SMNVEV in the germline V gene (reference sequence). This chain's CDR3 is CASSLNGQGPSTDTQYF. Here the CDR3 DNA reads TGTGCCAGCAGTTTAAATGGCCAGGGCCCTAGCACAGATACGCAGTATTTT.

This chain connects TRBV30 to TRBJ1-2; tentatively, D is TRBD1 (6 bases). The germline V gene has CDR1 GTSNPN and CDR2 SVGIG (reference sequence). The length of the CDR3 is 14 residues. With 2 bases removed from V and 8 bases from J, the gap between germline ends came to 18 bases. The CDR3 spells CAWSWEGTTKGYTF. The CDR3 DNA follows: TGTGCCTGGAGTTGGGAGGGGACAACAAAAGGCTACACCTTC.

This rearrangement joins TRBV15 to TRBJ1-4; the D gene is possibly TRBD1 (6 bases). V was cut by 1 base and J by 7 bases, with 10 bases left in between. Germline CDR1 and CDR2: LNHNV and YYDKDF (reference sequence). This CDR3 has 14 residues. In DNA, the CDR3 is TGTGCCACCAGCAGAGCGGGGGCTGTTGAAAAACTGTTTTTT. Its translation is CATSRAGAVEKLFF. The whole variable domain, filled in from reference TRBV15 and TRBJ1-4, reads DAMVIQNPRYQVTQFGKPVTLSCSQTLNHNVMYWYQQKSSQAPKLLFHYYDKDFNNEADTPDNFQSRRPNTSFCFLDIRSPGLGDTAMYLCATSRAGAVEKLFFGSGTQLSVL.

The chain recombines TRBV2 with TRBJ1-6, with no clear D. CDR1 and CDR2 from the germline V gene are SNHLY and FYNNEI. The CDR3 has 13 residues. V shed 4 bases and J shed 9 bases, with 10 bases lying between them. As DNA, the CDR3 is TGTGCCAGCAGTGCCGGGGTTGGTTCACCCCTCCACTTT. It specifies CASSAGVGSPLHF.

The CDR3 sequence is CASSLKAGGVDTQYF. CDR3 DNA: TGTGCCAGCAGTTTAAAAGCGGGGGGGGTGGATACGCAGTATTTT. The chain employs TRBV6-5 and TRBJ2-3; 10 positions agree with TRBD2. The junction had 7 bases not matched to a gene; V was cut back by 4 bases and J by 6 bases. CDR3 size: 15 residues. Germline assignment: CDR1 MNHEY and CDR2 SVGAGI.

This chain joins TRBV6-4 and TRBJ1-5, with a tentative D call TRBD1 (5 bases). V lost 2 bases to trimming and J lost 0 bases, with 14 bases between them. The length of the CDR3 is 17 residues. In germline, CDR1 is MRHNA, CDR2 SNTAGT. The CDR3 loop reads CASSDPGPFYSNQPQHF. As DNA, the CDR3 is TGTGCCAGCAGTGACCCGGGGCCATTCTATAGCAATCAGCCCCAGCATTTT.

The rearrangement uses TRBV7-2 and TRBJ2-7; tentative D call: TRBD1 (6 bases). This CDR3 comprises 14 residues. The V gene's germline CDR1 is SGHTA and CDR2 FQGNSA. Trimming left V 5 bases short and J 2 bases short, with 13 bases between. CDR3 residues: CASSIQGSTYEQYF. Written as DNA, the CDR3 is TGTGCCAGCAGCATACAGGGATCGACCTACGAGCAGTACTTC.

The V gene is TRBV4-3, the J gene TRBJ1-4, with D perhaps TRBD1 (5 bases). Trimming stripped 0 bases from V and 8 bases from J, with 10 bases between. Germline loops: CDR1 LGHNA, CDR2 YSLEER. The CDR3 has 14 residues. CDR3 loop: CASSQDRAREKLFF. In nucleotides, the CDR3 is TGCGCCAGCAGCCAAGACAGGGCCCGAGAAAAACTGTTTTTT.

This rearrangement joins TRBV7-9 to TRBJ1-4, with 9 bases that match TRBD1. The trim removed 1 base at V and 0 bases at J, leaving 0 bases unmatched. The CDR3 runs to 16 residues. Germline V gives CDR1 SEHNR, CDR2 FQNEAQ (reference sequence). The CDR3 sequence is CASSLGTGATNEKLFF. CDR3 DNA: TGTGCCAGCAGCTTAGGGACAGGGGCAACTAATGAAAAACTGTTTTTT.

The chain is built from TRBV16 and TRBJ2-7, with D possibly matching TRBD1 (6 bases). Trimming took 5 bases from V and 0 from J, leaving 14 bases between them. This CDR3 comprises 15 residues. CDR1 is KGHSY and CDR2 is FQNENV in the germline V gene. Written as DNA, the CDR3 is TGTGCCAGCAGCGAGGGACAAGTAAGCTCCTACGAGCAGTACGTC. As protein: CASSEGQVSSYEQYV.

V and J are TRBV4-1 and TRBJ2-1; D is unresolved. CDR3 length: 17 residues. Germline CDR1 MGHRA, CDR2 YSYEKL. The ends were cut back, 4 bases at V and 6 bases at J, with 22 bases in the middle. The CDR3 loop is CASSLTPGAEYSNEQFF. For the CDR3, the DNA is TGCGCCAGCAGCCTCACCCCCGGCGCCGAATATAGCAATGAGCAGTTCTTC.

The CDR3 reads CASSYRTQGNSPLHF. CDR3 sequence (DNA): TGTGCCAGCAGTTACCGGACTCAAGGGAATTCACCCCTCCACTTT. This chain uses TRBV6-5 with TRBJ1-6; D not resolved. Germline V gene lookup returns CDR1 MNHEY and CDR2 SVGAGI. CDR3 length equals 15 residues. The V end was cut by 2 bases, the J end by 7 bases, with 12 bases between.

V is TRBV4-3 and J is TRBJ1-1, with 11 bases aligning to TRBD1. Germline-derived CDR1 and CDR2 are LGHNA and YSLEER. V gave up 3 bases and J gave up 5 bases; unmatched junction bases: 2. This CDR3 region has 14 residues. The CDR3 region has the DNA TGCGCCAGCAGCCACGGACAGGGGGCAACTGAAGCTTTCTTT. Its translation: CASSHGQGATEAFF.